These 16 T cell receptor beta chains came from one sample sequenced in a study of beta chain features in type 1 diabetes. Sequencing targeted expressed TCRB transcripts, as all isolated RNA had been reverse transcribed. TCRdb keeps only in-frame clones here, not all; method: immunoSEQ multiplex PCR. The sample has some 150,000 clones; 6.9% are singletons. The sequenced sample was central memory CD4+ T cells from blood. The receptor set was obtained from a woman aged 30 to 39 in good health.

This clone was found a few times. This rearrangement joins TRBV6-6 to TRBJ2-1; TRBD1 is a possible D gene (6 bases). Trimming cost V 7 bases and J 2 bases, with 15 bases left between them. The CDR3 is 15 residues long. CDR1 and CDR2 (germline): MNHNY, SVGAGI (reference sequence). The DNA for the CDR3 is TGTGCCAGCACCCGGACAGAACTTGCCTACAATGAGCAGTTCTTC. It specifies CASTRTELAYNEQFF.

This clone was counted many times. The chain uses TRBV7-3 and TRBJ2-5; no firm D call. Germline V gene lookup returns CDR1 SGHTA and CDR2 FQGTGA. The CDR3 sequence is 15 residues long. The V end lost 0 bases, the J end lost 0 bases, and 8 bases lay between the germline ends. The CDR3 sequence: CASSLTATNQETQYF. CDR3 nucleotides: TGTGCCAGCAGCTTAACGGCTACTAACCAAGAGACCCAGTACTTC. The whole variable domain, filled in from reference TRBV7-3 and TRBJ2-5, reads GAGVSQTPSNKVTEKGKYVELRCDPISGHTALYWYRQSLGQGPEFLIYFQGTGAADDSGLPNDRFFAVRPEGSVSTLKIQRTERGDSAVYLCASSLTATNQETQYFGPGTRLLVL.

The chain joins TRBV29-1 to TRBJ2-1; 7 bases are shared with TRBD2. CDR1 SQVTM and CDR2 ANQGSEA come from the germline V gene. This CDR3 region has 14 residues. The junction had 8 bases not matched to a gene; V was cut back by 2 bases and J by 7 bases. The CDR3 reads CSVESPRTRNEQFF. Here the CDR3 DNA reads TGCAGCGTTGAATCCCCCAGGACTAGGAATGAGCAGTTCTTC.

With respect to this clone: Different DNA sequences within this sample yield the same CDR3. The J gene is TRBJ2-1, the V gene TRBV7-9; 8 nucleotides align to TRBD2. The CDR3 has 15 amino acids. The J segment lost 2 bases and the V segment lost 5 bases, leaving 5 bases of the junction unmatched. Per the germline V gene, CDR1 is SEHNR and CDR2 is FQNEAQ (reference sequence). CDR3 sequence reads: CASSPPGGPYNEQFF. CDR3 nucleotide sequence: TGTGCCAGCAGCCCACCGGGAGGGCCCTACAATGAGCAGTTCTTC.

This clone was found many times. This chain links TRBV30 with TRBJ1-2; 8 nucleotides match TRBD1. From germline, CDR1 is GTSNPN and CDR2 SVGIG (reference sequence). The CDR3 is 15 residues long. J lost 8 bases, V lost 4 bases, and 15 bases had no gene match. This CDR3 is CAWIKIGQGGKGYTF. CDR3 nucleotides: TGTGCCTGGATAAAAATAGGACAGGGTGGTAAAGGCTACACCTTC.

The CDR3 coding sequence is TGTGCCAGCAGTTATTGGACTAGCGGGAGGCAAGAGACCCAGTACTTC. Translating gives CASSYWTSGRQETQYF. The chain has TRBV6-5 and TRBJ2-5; TRBD2 matches at 14 bases. The CDR3 runs to 16 residues. The V segment lost 3 bases and the J segment 2 bases; nucleotides outside the gene matches: 2. Germline V gene sequence: CDR1 MNHEY, CDR2 SVGAGI.

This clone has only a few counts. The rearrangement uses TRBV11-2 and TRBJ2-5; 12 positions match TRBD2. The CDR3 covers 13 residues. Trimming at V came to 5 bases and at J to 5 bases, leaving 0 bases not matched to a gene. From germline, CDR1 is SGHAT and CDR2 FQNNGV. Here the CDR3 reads CASSGTSGETQYF. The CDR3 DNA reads TGTGCCAGCAGCGGGACTAGCGGGGAGACCCAGTACTTC.

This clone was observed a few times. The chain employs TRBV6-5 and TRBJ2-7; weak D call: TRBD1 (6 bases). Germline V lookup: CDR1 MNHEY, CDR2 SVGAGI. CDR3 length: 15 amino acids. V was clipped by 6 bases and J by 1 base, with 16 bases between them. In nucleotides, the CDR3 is TGTGCCAGCAGAACTACAGGGTACGGATCCTACGAGCAGTACTTC. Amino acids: CASRTTGYGSYEQYF.

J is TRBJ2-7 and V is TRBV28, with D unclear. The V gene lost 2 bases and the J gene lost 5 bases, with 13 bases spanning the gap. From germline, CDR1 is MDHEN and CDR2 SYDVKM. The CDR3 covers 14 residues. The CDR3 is CASSLIWPAHEQYF. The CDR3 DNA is TGTGCCAGCAGTTTAATTTGGCCAGCGCACGAGCAGTACTTC.

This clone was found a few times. CDR3 protein: CASSPRTSGFYEQYF. The CDR3 DNA reads as TGTGCCAGTAGTCCCAGGACTAGCGGTTTCTACGAGCAGTACTTC. The chain links TRBV19 to TRBJ2-7; 10 bases agree with TRBD2. In germline, CDR1 is LNHDA, CDR2 SQIVND (reference sequence). V shed 5 bases, J shed 3 bases, and the junction held 7 bases outside the gene matches. This CDR3 comprises 15 residues.

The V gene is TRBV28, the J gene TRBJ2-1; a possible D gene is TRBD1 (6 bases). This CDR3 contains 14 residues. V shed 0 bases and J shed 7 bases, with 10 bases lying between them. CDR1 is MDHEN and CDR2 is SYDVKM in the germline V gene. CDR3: CASSLWGRGNEQFF. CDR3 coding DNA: TGTGCCAGCAGTTTATGGGGCAGGGGTAATGAGCAGTTCTTC.

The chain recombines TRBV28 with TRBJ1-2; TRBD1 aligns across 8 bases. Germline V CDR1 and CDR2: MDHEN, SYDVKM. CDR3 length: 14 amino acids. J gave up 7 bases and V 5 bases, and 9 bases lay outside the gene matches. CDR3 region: CASSALGQGGGYTF. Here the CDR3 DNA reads TGTGCCAGCAGTGCTCTTGGACAGGGAGGTGGCTACACCTTC.

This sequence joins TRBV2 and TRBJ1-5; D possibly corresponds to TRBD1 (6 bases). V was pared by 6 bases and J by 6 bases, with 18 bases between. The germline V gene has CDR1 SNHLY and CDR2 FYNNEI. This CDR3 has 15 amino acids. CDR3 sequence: CASRTDRTGSQPQHF. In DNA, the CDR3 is TGTGCCAGCAGGACCGACAGGACGGGCAGTCAGCCCCAGCATTTT.

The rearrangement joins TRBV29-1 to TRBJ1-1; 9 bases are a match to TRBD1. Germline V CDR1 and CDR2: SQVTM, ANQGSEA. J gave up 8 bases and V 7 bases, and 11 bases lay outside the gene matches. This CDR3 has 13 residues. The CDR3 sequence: CSGDPGTGREAFF. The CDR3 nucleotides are TGCAGCGGGGACCCCGGGACAGGGAGAGAAGCTTTCTTT.

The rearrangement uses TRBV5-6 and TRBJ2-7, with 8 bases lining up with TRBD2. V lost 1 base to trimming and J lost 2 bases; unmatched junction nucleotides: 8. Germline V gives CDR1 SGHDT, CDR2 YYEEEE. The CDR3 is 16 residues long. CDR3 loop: CASSLWGTSATYEQYF. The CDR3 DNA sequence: TGTGCCAGCAGCTTGTGGGGGACTAGTGCTACCTACGAGCAGTACTTC. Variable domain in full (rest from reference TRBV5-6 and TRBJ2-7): DAGVTQSPTHLIKTRGQQVTLRCSPKSGHDTVSWYQQALGQGPQFIFQYYEEEERQRGNFPDRFSGHQFPNYSSELNVNALLLGDSALYLCASSLWGTSATYEQYFGPGTRLTVT.

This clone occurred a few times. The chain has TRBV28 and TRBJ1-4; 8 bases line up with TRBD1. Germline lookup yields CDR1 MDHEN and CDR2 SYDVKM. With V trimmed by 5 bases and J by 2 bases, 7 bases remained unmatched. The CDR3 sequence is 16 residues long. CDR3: CASSQLQGGTNEKLFF. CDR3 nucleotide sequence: TGTGCCAGCAGTCAACTACAGGGGGGGACTAATGAAAAACTGTTTTTT.